These 28 T cell receptor beta chains originate from one sample sequenced in a study of early T cells in non-severe SARS-CoV-2 infection. TCRdb processed the 5' RACE reads anew with MiXCR; each CDR3 protein has one entry. The sample yields tens of thousands of distinct CDR3 sequences, about an eighth seen once. The sequencing used whole blood, collected at baseline. The receptors originated from an adult who was a healthcare worker with PCR-confirmed SARS-CoV-2 infection or an uninfected control (not recorded which).

The chain employs TRBV7-3 and TRBJ2-2, with D unclear. This CDR3 is built from 16 residues. The V gene's germline CDR1 is SGHTA and CDR2 FQGTGA. With 3 bases removed from V and 0 bases from J, the gap between germline ends came to 11 bases. Here the CDR3 DNA reads TGTGCCAGCAGCTTTAGTTCCAGGACGAACACCGGGGAGCTGTTTTTT. This encodes CASSFSSRTNTGELFF.

This clonotype was found a few times. As DNA, the CDR3 is TGTGCCAGCAGTACCGGAAGAACCTACACCTTC. Encoded protein: CASSTGRTYTF. This chain joins TRBV12-3 or TRBV12-4 and TRBJ1-2; no reliable D call. This CDR3 is 11 amino acids long. V gave up 5 bases and J gave up 10 bases, with 11 bases separating them.

This clonotype has only a few counts. This chain links TRBV6-4 with TRBJ2-3; tentatively, D is TRBD1 (5 bases). V lost 0 bases, J lost 4 bases, and 8 bases lay in between. In germline, CDR1 is MRHNA, CDR2 SNTAGT. The CDR3 runs 14 residues. In nucleotides, the CDR3 is TGTGCCAGCAGTGACTCAGAAGGGGCAGATACGCAGTATTTT. This codes for CASSDSEGADTQYF.

This clonotype appeared many times. The chain joins TRBV5-1 to TRBJ2-5, with D hard to call. The CDR3 runs 13 residues. Trimming removed 2 bases at V and 5 bases at J, with 10 bases between. Germline CDR1 and CDR2: SGHRS and YFSETQ. The CDR3 DNA sequence: TGCGCCAGCAGCTTCTCTCCCGGGGAGACCCAGTACTTC. It yields the protein CASSFSPGETQYF.

The V gene is TRBV3-1, the J gene TRBJ2-2; 12 bases match TRBD2. The CDR3 length is 16 residues. The ends lost 4 bases at V and 4 bases at J; junction bases unmatched: 4. Germline values: CDR1 LGHDT, CDR2 YNNKEL (reference sequence). CDR3 residues: CASSPLAGGPTGELFF. The DNA of the CDR3 is TGTGCCAGCAGCCCCCTAGCGGGGGGGCCCACCGGGGAGCTGTTTTTT.

The chain uses TRBV5-1 and TRBJ2-6; 7 bases map to TRBD1. Per the germline V gene, CDR1 is SGHRS and CDR2 is YFSETQ. V lost 4 bases, J lost 0 bases, and 7 bases stayed unmatched. The CDR3 consists of 17 residues. The CDR3 DNA is TGCGCCAGCAGCCCTCCGGGACAGATCTCTGGGGCCAACGTCCTGACTTTC. This codes for CASSPPGQISGANVLTF. The full variable domain, with the rest looked up from reference TRBV5-1 and TRBJ2-6, is KAGVTQTPRYLIKTRGQQVTLSCSPISGHRSVSWYQQTPGQGLQFLFEYFSETQRNKGNFPGRFSGRQFSNSRSEMNVSTLELGDSALYLCASSPPGQISGANVLTFGAGSRLTVL.

A few counts support this clonotype. The rearrangement links TRBV6-1 to TRBJ2-1; 12 bases line up with TRBD1. V gave up 4 bases and J gave up 7 bases; unmatched junction bases: 5. CDR1 is MNHNS and CDR2 is SASEGT in the germline V gene. The CDR3 is made up of 15 amino acids. This CDR3 is CASSAGTGGGNEQFF. The CDR3 DNA reads as TGTGCCAGCAGTGCCGGGACAGGGGGCGGAAATGAGCAGTTCTTC.

This clonotype was seen ten or more times. The V gene is TRBV6-6, the J gene TRBJ2-2; D call uncertain. This CDR3 spans 13 amino acids. Germline-derived CDR1 and CDR2 are MNHNY and SVGAGI (reference sequence). Between the trimmed V and J ends, which lost 5 bases and 2 bases, there was a span of 6 bases. The CDR3 loop reads CASSGPNTGELFF. CDR3 nucleotides: TGTGCCAGCAGTGGCCCCAACACCGGGGAGCTGTTTTTT.

In this sample, this clonotype turned up a few times. This chain connects TRBV30 to TRBJ2-3; D not certain. The CDR3 sequence is 13 residues long. The ends were cut back, 1 base at V and 1 base at J, with 6 bases in the middle. Germline V lookup: CDR1 GTSNPN, CDR2 SVGIG (reference sequence). The CDR3 nucleotides are TGTGCCTGGAGTGGGAAGGGCACAGATACGCAGTATTTT. This encodes CAWSGKGTDTQYF.

This clonotype was seen at least ten times. The chain combines TRBV7-9 with TRBJ2-3; no reliable D call. The CDR3 consists of 15 residues. Per germline, CDR1 SEHNR and CDR2 FQNEAQ (reference sequence). Trimming took off 1 base at V and 3 bases at J, with 11 bases between the two ends. In nucleotides, the CDR3 is TGTGCCAGCAGCTTAGGCCGTGGGAAGACAGATACGCAGTATTTT. It translates to CASSLGRGKTDTQYF.

The chain employs TRBV24-1 and TRBJ2-2, with D unresolved. Trimming left V 6 bases short and J 0 bases short, with 4 bases between. The CDR3 is 13 residues long. CDR1 and CDR2 (germline): KGHDR, SFDVKD. The CDR3 DNA sequence: TGTGCCACCAGTAGACCGAACACCGGGGAGCTGTTTTTT. The encoded protein is CATSRPNTGELFF.

This clonotype was recorded a few times. The chain joins TRBV29-1 to TRBJ2-5, with no clear D. CDR3 size: 10 residues. V lost 0 bases and J 9 bases, leaving 5 bases between the germline ends. Germline V gene sequence: CDR1 SQVTM, CDR2 ANQGSEA. CDR3 sequence: CSVEDISQYF. Here the CDR3 DNA reads TGCAGCGTTGAAGATATTTCCCAGTACTTC. The full variable domain, completed using reference TRBV29-1 and TRBJ2-5, is SAVISQKPSRDICQRGTSLTIQCQVDSQVTMMFWYRQQPGQSLTLIATANQGSEATYESGFVIDKFPISRPNLTFSTLTVSNMSPEDSSIYLCSVEDISQYFGPGTRLLVL.

This clonotype was seen a handful of times. The chain couples TRBV20-1 to TRBJ2-1; 10 bases are shared with TRBD2. Germline assignment: CDR1 DFQATT and CDR2 SNEGSKA (reference sequence). The CDR3 runs to 15 residues. Trimming at V came to 2 bases and at J to 10 bases, leaving 11 bases not matched to a gene. CDR3 protein: CSARNPGLATSEQFF. The DNA for the CDR3 is TGCAGTGCTAGAAACCCGGGACTAGCGACCTCGGAGCAGTTCTTC.

This clonotype has ten or more counts. This CDR3 reads CASSSRGLASNEQFF. The CDR3, as DNA: TGTGCCAGCAGCAGTAGGGGACTAGCCAGCAATGAGCAGTTCTTC. This chain connects TRBV12-3 or TRBV12-4 to TRBJ2-1; TRBD2 matches 9 bases. J gave up 6 bases and V 6 bases, and 9 bases lay outside the gene matches. The CDR3 covers 15 residues.

This clonotype was detected only a few times. This chain links TRBV14 with TRBJ2-1, with a weak D call TRBD1 (5 bases). Per germline, CDR1 SGHDN and CDR2 FVKESK. The CDR3 runs 15 residues. Trimming cost V 2 bases and J 9 bases, with 17 bases left between them. The DNA for the CDR3 is TGTGCCAGCAGCCAATCCGGGCGCAGGGTAGGTGAGCAGTTCTTC. Its translation is CASSQSGRRVGEQFF. The variable domain in full, with the rest retrieved from reference TRBV14 and TRBJ2-1, is EAGVTQFPSHSVIEKGQTVTLRCDPISGHDNLYWYRRVMGKEIKFLLHFVKESKQDESGMPNNRFLAERTGGTYSTLKVQPAELEDSGVYFCASSQSGRRVGEQFFGPGTRLTVL.

In this sample, this clonotype turned up a few times. The gene calls are TRBV7-2 and TRBJ2-7; TRBD1 matches at 7 bases. J lost 2 bases, V lost 2 bases, and 9 bases had no gene match. Germline V gives CDR1 SGHTA, CDR2 FQGNSA. The CDR3 totals 16 residues. The CDR3 loop is CASSLYPGTATYEQYF. In DNA, the CDR3 is TGTGCCAGCAGCTTATACCCCGGGACAGCCACCTACGAGCAGTACTTC.

The chain joins TRBV12-3 or TRBV12-4 to TRBJ1-1; no clear D gene. The CDR3 length is 14 residues. Trimming shortened V by 2 bases and J by 4 bases, and 11 bases separated the two germline ends. The CDR3 spells CASSLRLLGTEAFF. The CDR3 coding sequence is TGTGCCAGCAGTTTACGGCTTCTGGGCACTGAAGCTTTCTTT.

This clonotype was counted a few times. The V and J genes are TRBV5-5 and TRBJ2-7; the D gene is possibly TRBD2 (6 bases). The CDR3 covers 13 residues. With 0 bases removed from V and 6 bases from J, the gap between germline ends came to 10 bases. CDR1 and CDR2 (germline): SGHKS, YYEKEE (reference sequence). The CDR3 DNA sequence: TGTGCCAGCAGCTTGGCGGAGCGGGCCGAGCAGTACTTC. As protein: CASSLAERAEQYF. Variable domain in full (rest from reference TRBV5-5 and TRBJ2-7): DAGVTQSPTHLIKTRGQQVTLRCSPISGHKSVSWYQQVLGQGPQFIFQYYEKEERGRGNFPDRFSARQFPNYSSELNVNALLLGDSALYLCASSLAERAEQYFGPGTRLTVT.

This clonotype showed up many times. The chain combines TRBV6-1 with TRBJ2-2; a weak D match, TRBD2 (7 bases). Trimming removed 8 bases from V and 13 bases from J, with 29 bases in between. The CDR3 runs 16 residues. Germline V gene sequence: CDR1 MNHNS, CDR2 SASEGT. DNA of the CDR3: TGTGCCAGCCATCTGGGGGGGCCTACCACAACTACGCGGCTGTTTTTT. Its translation: CASHLGGPTTTTRLFF.

In this sample, this clonotype turned up many times. The J gene is TRBJ2-1, the V gene TRBV7-9; 8 nucleotides agree with TRBD1. The CDR3 consists of 16 residues. Germline lookup yields CDR1 SEHNR and CDR2 FQNEAQ (reference sequence). V was pared by 5 bases and J by 0 bases, with 6 bases of the junction left unmatched. CDR3 sequence reads: CASSPDRGNSYNEQFF. The CDR3 DNA follows: TGTGCCAGCAGCCCCGACAGGGGAAACTCCTACAATGAGCAGTTCTTC.

The sample holds a few counts of this clonotype. V is TRBV5-4 and J is TRBJ2-7; D possibly corresponds to TRBD1 (6 bases). The CDR3 runs to 15 residues. The V and J ends lost 2 bases and 6 bases respectively, with 18 bases between them. Germline values: CDR1 SGHNT, CDR2 YYREEE (reference sequence). The CDR3 region is CASSLFGTHNSEQYF. The CDR3 DNA is TGTGCCAGCAGCTTATTCGGGACACACAATTCCGAGCAGTACTTC.

The rearrangement links TRBV5-1 to TRBJ2-3; perhaps TRBD2 as D (5 bases). The CDR3 consists of 15 residues. Between the trimmed V and J ends, which lost 0 bases and 1 base, there was a span of 9 bases. Germline V gene lookup returns CDR1 SGHRS and CDR2 YFSETQ. CDR3 DNA sequence: TGCGCCAGCAGCTTGGAGGAGGTGGGCACAGATACGCAGTATTTT. Translation: CASSLEEVGTDTQYF.

V gene TRBV12-3 or TRBV12-4 combines with J gene TRBJ2-3; TRBD2 matches 9 bases. The CDR3 is 16 residues long. Losses at the gene ends were 2 bases for V and 3 bases for J; bases not matched to a gene: 6. The CDR3 nucleotides are TGTGCCAGCAGTTTATGGTCTAGCGGGGCAACAGATACGCAGTATTTT. The encoded protein is CASSLWSSGATDTQYF.

V and J are TRBV4-1 and TRBJ1-2; D gene ambiguous. Between the trimmed V and J ends, which lost 5 bases and 4 bases, there was a span of 14 bases. The length of the CDR3 is 14 residues. CDR1 MGHRA and CDR2 YSYEKL come from the germline V gene. The CDR3 is CASSNQAGLYGYTF. The CDR3 DNA reads TGCGCCAGCAGCAACCAGGCGGGCCTCTATGGCTACACCTTC.

Ten or more counts support this clonotype. V and J are TRBV15 and TRBJ2-3; 8 positions match TRBD2. The trim removed 0 bases at V and 3 bases at J, leaving 8 bases unmatched. The CDR3 contains 17 residues. The germline V gene encodes CDR1 LNHNV and CDR2 YYDKDF (reference sequence). CDR3 protein: CATSREYRGGRTDTQYF. The CDR3 DNA sequence: TGTGCCACCAGCAGAGAATACCGGGGGGGCCGAACAGATACGCAGTATTTT.

This clonotype occurred a few times. V gene TRBV29-1 combines with J gene TRBJ2-5; D is perhaps TRBD1 or TRBD2 (6 bases each). The CDR3 is 13 residues long. Trimming cost V 1 base and J 5 bases, with 11 bases left between them. The germline CDR1 and CDR2 sequences are SQVTM and ANQGSEA. CDR3 sequence reads: CSVEGGGRETQYF. CDR3 in DNA: TGCAGCGTTGAAGGAGGGGGGCGGGAGACCCAGTACTTC.

A few counts support this clonotype. The V call is TRBV11-2, the J call TRBJ2-3; D is unclear. The germline gives CDR1 SGHAT, CDR2 FQNNGV. V was shortened by 5 bases and J by 0 bases, with 9 bases between the two germline ends. This CDR3 contains 14 residues. CDR3 nucleotides: TGTGCCAGCAGCGTAGGAGTAAGCACAGATACGCAGTATTTT. Translating it yields CASSVGVSTDTQYF.

This clonotype was detected only a few times. This chain links TRBV5-4 with TRBJ1-1, with 9 bases aligning to TRBD1. There are 13 residues in the CDR3. Trimming at V came to 4 bases and at J to 5 bases, leaving 3 bases not matched to a gene. The germline V gene encodes CDR1 SGHNT and CDR2 YYREEE (reference sequence). The CDR3 here is CASSPGTGTEAFF. The CDR3 nucleotides are TGTGCCAGCAGCCCCGGGACAGGGACTGAAGCTTTCTTT.